These 22 T cell receptor beta chains share one sample of origin, sequenced in a study of blood T cells in healthy people across ages. The authors ran a second PCR of about 6 to 11 cycles using a sample-barcoded 5' primer and a J-beta primer mix. TCRdb reprocessed the 5' RACE reads with MiXCR, giving one entry per CDR3 protein. The table has around 1,500,000 distinct CDR3 sequences, approximately 40% seen once. Sequencing used blood. These receptors all come from a woman between 18 and 30 years old in good health.

The chain has TRBV3-1 and TRBJ2-7, with 9 positions matching TRBD1. The J call may be incorrect, as the DNA end agrees better with TRBJ2-5. The V gene's germline CDR1 is LGHDT and CDR2 YNNKEL (reference sequence). This CDR3 spans 15 amino acids. The CDR3 is CASSPYRGLGETQYF. The CDR3 nucleotides read TGTGCCAGCAGCCCCTACAGGGGGCTTGGGGAGACCCAGTACTTC.

Turning to this clonotype: The junction departs from germline at one end; a sequencing error may be responsible. The chain employs TRBV20-1 and TRBJ2-4; 8 positions agree with TRBD2. The CDR3 consists of 15 residues. Germline CDR1 and CDR2: DFQATT and SNEGSKA (reference sequence). The CDR3 region has the DNA TGCGGTGCTAGAGATGCGCCTAGCGGGCCGGACATTCAGTACTTC. It yields the protein CGARDAPSGPDIQYF.

This clonotype was seen more than once but under ten times. The V gene is TRBV6-5, the J gene TRBJ2-1, with 7 bases identical to TRBD2. The CDR3 contains 13 residues. Germline CDR1 reads MNHEY; CDR2 reads SVGAGI. Germline trimming cut 7 bases from V and 6 bases from J; bases unmatched to any gene: 6. In nucleotides, the CDR3 is TGTGCCAGCACTATCCCGGGGGGCAATGAGCAGTTCTTC. Its protein is CASTIPGGNEQFF.

This chain connects TRBV5-5 to TRBJ1-4, with D unclear. This CDR3 contains 18 residues. From germline, CDR1 is SGHKS and CDR2 YYEKEE (reference sequence). V lost 0 bases to trimming and J lost 1 base, with 16 bases between them. The CDR3 loop is CASSLDVPAGRTNEKLFF. The CDR3 coding sequence is TGTGCCAGCAGCTTGGACGTTCCAGCTGGGCGAACTAATGAAAAACTGTTTTTT.

This chain joins TRBV11-2 and TRBJ2-3; D may be TRBD2 (6 bases). Trimming took 4 bases from V and 2 from J, leaving 13 bases between them. The CDR3 consists of 15 residues. Germline assignment: CDR1 SGHAT and CDR2 FQNNGV. The CDR3 is CASSSWGENTDTQYF. CDR3 nucleotide sequence: TGTGCCAGCAGCTCTTGGGGGGAAAACACAGATACGCAGTATTTT. The full variable domain, in which reference TRBV11-2 and TRBJ2-3 provide the parts outside the CDR3, is EAGVAQSPRYKIIEKRQSVAFWCNPISGHATLYWYQQILGQGPKLLIQFQNNGVVDDSQLPKDRFSAERLKGVDSTLKIQPAKLEDSAVYLCASSSWGENTDTQYFGPGTRLTVL.

This clonotype has only one observation. The chain recombines TRBV6-5 with TRBJ1-1; D unclear. This CDR3 is built from 14 residues. V lost 3 bases and J lost 5, with 13 bases in between. CDR1 is MNHEY and CDR2 is SVGAGI in the germline V gene. As DNA, the CDR3 is TGTGCCAGCAGTTATAGTCCAGTGAGAACTGAAGCTTTCTTT. Translation: CASSYSPVRTEAFF.

This clonotype was seen only a few times. The germline gene is not matched at one end of the junction; a read error may be the cause. The chain couples TRBV6-5 to TRBJ2-3; D gene uncertain. Germline CDR1 MNHEY, CDR2 SVGAGI. The CDR3 spans 16 residues. The CDR3 DNA sequence: TGTGCCAGCAGTGACTCTAGTTCGGCGTGGACAGATACGCAGTATTTT. It specifies CASSDSSSAWTDTQYF.

The chain is built from TRBV3-1 and TRBJ1-1, with D possibly matching TRBD1 (5 bases). Germline assignment: CDR1 LGHDT and CDR2 YNNKEL (reference sequence). CDR3 size: 14 residues. Trimming stripped 4 bases from V and 10 bases from J, with 19 bases between. Here the CDR3 DNA reads TGTGCCAGCAGCCCTCCGGGACCGCCGCTGAGAGCTTTCTTT. It specifies CASSPPGPPLRAFF.

This clonotype was seen a few times. The chain uses TRBV5-1 and TRBJ2-7, with 8 bases that match TRBD2. Unmatched junction bases numbered 8, after V lost 5 bases and J lost 1 base. This CDR3 region has 15 residues. The germline CDR1 and CDR2 sequences are SGHRS and YFSETQ. CDR3 amino acids: CASRRLSGDSYEQYF. The CDR3 nucleotides read TGCGCCAGCAGAAGACTTAGCGGGGATTCCTACGAGCAGTACTTC.

This clonotype has a handful of counts. The chain combines TRBV27 with TRBJ1-2; weak D call: TRBD1 (5 bases). The length of the CDR3 is 16 residues. CDR1 is MNHEY, CDR2 SMNVEV, per germline (reference sequence). The V end was cut by 5 bases, the J end by 4 bases, with 20 bases between. Written as DNA, the CDR3 is TGTGCCAGCAGTCGCCGGGGACCCCCAATGGGCTATGGCTACACCTTC. Translated, it gives CASSRRGPPMGYGYTF.

Concerning this clonotype: No DNA is shown, since the ends of the CDR3 on it are uncertain; the CDR3 is the one TCRdb lists. The chain combines TRBV11-2 with TRBJ2-7; the tabulated D call, TRBD2, remains unverified against the DNA. Including both end residues, the CDR3 is 14 amino acids long. Germline V lookup: CDR1 SGHAT, CDR2 FQNNGV. The CDR3 is CACSAGGLSYEQYF.

This clonotype appeared a few times. The chain couples TRBV20-1 to TRBJ2-2; unclear D gene. The CDR3 contains 12 residues. Looked up from germline, CDR1 is DFQATT and CDR2 is SNEGSKA (reference sequence). V gave up 3 bases and J gave up 5 bases, with 7 bases separating them. This chain's CDR3 is CSARWGTGELFF. In DNA form, the CDR3 reads TGCAGTGCTAGGTGGGGAACCGGGGAGCTGTTTTTT.

A note on this clonotype: One end of the junction fails to match germline, which may point to a read error. V is TRBV14 and J is TRBJ2-7, with D hard to call. The germline CDR1 and CDR2 sequences are SGHDN and FVKESK. This CDR3 is 14 amino acids long. The CDR3 DNA is TGTGCCTGCAGCCGATCCGGGTCCGCCTACGAGCAGTACTTC. Residues: CACSRSGSAYEQYF.

The V call is TRBV2, the J call TRBJ2-7; D is undetermined. Germline assignment: CDR1 SNHLY and CDR2 FYNNEI. Trimming took off 8 bases at V and 1 base at J, with 12 bases between the two ends. CDR3 size: 13 residues. The DNA for the CDR3 is TGTGCCAGCCTGTCCGCAGTATCCTACGAGCAGTACTTC. Amino acid sequence: CASLSAVSYEQYF.

This clonotype was picked up many times. The V call is TRBV3-1, the J call TRBJ2-5; no definite D call. Trimming stripped 1 base from V and 5 bases from J, with 5 bases between. The CDR3 covers 12 residues. CDR1 is LGHDT and CDR2 is YNNKEL in the germline V gene (reference sequence). This chain's CDR3 is CASSQVVETQYF. CDR3 bases: TGTGCCAGCAGCCAAGTCGTTGAGACCCAGTACTTC.

DNA for the CDR3: TGTGCCAGCAGTGAGGGTGGACAGGGGGCTACAGATACGCAGTATTTT. Translating it yields CASSEGGQGATDTQYF. The chain is built from TRBV25-1 and TRBJ2-3; 11 nucleotides align to TRBD1. CDR3 length equals 16 residues. Germline CDR1 and CDR2: MGHDK and SYGVNS. V lost 3 bases, J lost 3 bases, and 5 bases stayed unmatched.

The chain carries TRBV20-1 and TRBJ2-7, with a possible D match to TRBD1 (6 bases). V lost 6 bases, J lost 6 bases, and 18 bases lay in between. Germline CDR1 and CDR2: DFQATT and SNEGSKA (reference sequence). This CDR3 region has 13 residues. CDR3 loop: CSALLDSSLEQYF. In DNA, the CDR3 is TGCAGTGCACTCTTGGACAGTTCGCTCGAGCAGTACTTC.

In its sample, this clonotype was seen a few times. V and J are TRBV6-5 and TRBJ2-5; D gene unclear. Germline CDR1 reads MNHEY; CDR2 reads SVGAGI. Trimming stripped 2 bases from V and 4 bases from J, with 11 bases between. The CDR3 runs 14 residues. The CDR3 spells CASSYGGLPETQYF. CDR3 DNA: TGTGCCAGCAGTTACGGTGGGCTACCAGAGACCCAGTACTTC.

This chain joins TRBV6-1 and TRBJ2-6; D is unresolved. Trimming cost V 7 bases and J 0 bases, with 10 bases left between them. This CDR3 spans 15 amino acids. Per germline, CDR1 MNHNS and CDR2 SASEGT. CDR3 DNA sequence: TGTGCCAGCATTGGGCGGAGCTCTGGGGCCAACGTCCTGACTTTC. Translated, it gives CASIGRSSGANVLTF.

This clonotype showed up just a few times. This sequence joins TRBV7-6 and TRBJ2-3; no firm D call. The CDR3 is 13 residues long. Germline V lookup: CDR1 SGHVS, CDR2 FNYEAQ. The V end was cut by 0 bases, the J end by 12 bases, with 13 bases between. CDR3 protein: CASSLAMYPLQYF. The CDR3 DNA reads TGTGCCAGCAGCTTAGCGATGTACCCCCTCCAGTATTTT. Using reference TRBV7-6 and TRBJ2-3 for the parts outside the CDR3, the full variable domain is GAGVSQSPRYKVTKRGQDVALRCDPISGHVSLYWYRQALGQGPEFLTYFNYEAQQDKSGLPNDRFSAERPEGSISTLTIQRTEQRDSAMYRCASSLAMYPLQYFGPGTRLTVL.

This sequence joins TRBV25-1 and TRBJ1-5; TRBD1 agrees at 8 bases. Germline loops: CDR1 MGHDK, CDR2 SYGVNS. V trimming: 6 bases; J trimming: 3 bases; junction bases outside the gene matches: 4. The CDR3 sequence is 14 residues long. The CDR3 DNA is TGTGCCAGCAGACAACAGGGGGACAATCAGCCCCAGCATTTT. Its translation is CASRQQGDNQPQHF.

J is TRBJ2-7 and V is TRBV6-1, with D uncertain. This CDR3 comprises 13 residues. Trimming left V 5 bases short and J 6 bases short, with 14 bases between. Germline CDR1 MNHNS, CDR2 SASEGT. CDR3 protein: CASSRPRAGEQYF. The CDR3 nucleotides read TGTGCCAGCAGTAGACCAAGGGCAGGCGAGCAGTACTTC.